The present entry profiles one T cell receptor (beta chain) with its context. Its antigen is as yet unknown. The data were obtained in a study of cytomegalovirus exposure and HLA in healthy donors. On the study more broadly: Some 77 million unique TCRs from HLA-typed donors were held in an early release of data. The study's findings and limits: The later analysis indicated that the majority of CMV-associated TCR beta chains appeared HLA-restricted. A later analysis, which compared TCR beta chains of equal frequency, found the HLA-associated ones more clonally expanded. Cytomegalovirus status was reportedly diagnosed by the classifier with high specificity and sensitivity.

The PCR contained 60 Vbeta and 13 Jbeta primers. The assay was immunoSEQ multiplex PCR, and TCRdb's table has in-frame clones only and misses some. Among some 210,000 clones listed, roughly 73% were seen once. CDR1 is MDHEN and CDR2 is SYDVKM in the germline V gene. The J segment lost 6 bases and the V segment lost 6 bases, leaving 8 bases of the junction unmatched. This CDR3 contains 14 residues. This receptor was identified in a woman aged 25 to 39 in good health and CMV-seropositive. Sample: PBMCs. This rearrangement joins TRBV28 to TRBJ1-2; 9 bases map to TRBD1. CDR3 residues: CASSRGQGRNGYTF. CDR3 DNA sequence: TGTGCCAGCAGCCGCGGACAGGGGAGAAATGGCTACACCTTC.